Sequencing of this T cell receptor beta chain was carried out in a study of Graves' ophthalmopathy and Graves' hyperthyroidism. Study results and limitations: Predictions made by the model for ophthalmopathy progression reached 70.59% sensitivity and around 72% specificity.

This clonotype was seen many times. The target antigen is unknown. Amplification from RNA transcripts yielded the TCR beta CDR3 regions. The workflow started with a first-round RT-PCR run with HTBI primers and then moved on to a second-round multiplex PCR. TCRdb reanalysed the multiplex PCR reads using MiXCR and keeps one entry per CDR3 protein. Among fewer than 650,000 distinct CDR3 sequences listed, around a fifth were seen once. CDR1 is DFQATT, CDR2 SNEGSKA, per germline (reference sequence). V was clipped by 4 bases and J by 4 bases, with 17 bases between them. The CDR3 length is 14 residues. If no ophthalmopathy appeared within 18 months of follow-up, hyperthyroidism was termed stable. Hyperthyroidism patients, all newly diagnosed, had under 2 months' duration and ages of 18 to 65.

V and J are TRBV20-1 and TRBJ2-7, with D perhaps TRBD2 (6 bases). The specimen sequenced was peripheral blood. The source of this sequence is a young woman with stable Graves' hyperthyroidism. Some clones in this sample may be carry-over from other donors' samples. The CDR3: CSATTRRGLYEQYF. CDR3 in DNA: TGCAGTGCTACCACTAGGAGGGGACTTTACGAGCAGTACTTC.